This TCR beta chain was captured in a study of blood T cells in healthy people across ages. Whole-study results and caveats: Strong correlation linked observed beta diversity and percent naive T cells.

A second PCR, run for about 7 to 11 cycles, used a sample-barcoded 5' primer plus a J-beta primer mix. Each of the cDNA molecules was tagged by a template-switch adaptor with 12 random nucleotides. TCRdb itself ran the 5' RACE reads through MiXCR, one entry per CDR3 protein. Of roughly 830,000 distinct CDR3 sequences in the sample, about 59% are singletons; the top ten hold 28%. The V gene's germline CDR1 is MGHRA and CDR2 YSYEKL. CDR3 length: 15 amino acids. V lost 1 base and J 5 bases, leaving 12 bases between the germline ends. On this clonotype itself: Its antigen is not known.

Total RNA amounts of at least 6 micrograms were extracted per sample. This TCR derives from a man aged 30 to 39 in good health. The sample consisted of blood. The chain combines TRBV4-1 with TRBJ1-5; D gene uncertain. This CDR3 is CASSQVAIGHQPQHF. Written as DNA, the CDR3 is TGCGCCAGCAGCCAAGTGGCTATCGGACATCAGCCCCAGCATTTT.